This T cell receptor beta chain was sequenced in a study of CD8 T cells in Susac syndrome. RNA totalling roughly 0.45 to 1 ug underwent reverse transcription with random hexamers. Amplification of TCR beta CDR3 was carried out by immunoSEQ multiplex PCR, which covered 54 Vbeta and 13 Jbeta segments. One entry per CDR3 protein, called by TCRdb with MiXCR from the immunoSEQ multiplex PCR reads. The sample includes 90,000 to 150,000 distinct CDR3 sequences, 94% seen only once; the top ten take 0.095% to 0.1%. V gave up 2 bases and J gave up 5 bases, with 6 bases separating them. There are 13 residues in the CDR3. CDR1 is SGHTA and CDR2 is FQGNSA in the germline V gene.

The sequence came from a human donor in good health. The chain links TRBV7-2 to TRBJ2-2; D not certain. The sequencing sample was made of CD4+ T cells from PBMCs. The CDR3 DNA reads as TGTGCCAGCAGCTTAATACTGACCGGGGAGCTGTTTTTT. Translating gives CASSLILTGELFF.